This TCR beta chain derives from a study of cytomegalovirus exposure and HLA in healthy donors. Overall study: Unique TCR beta sequences numbering approximately 120 million came from approximately 180 million T cells in an earlier analysis.

The PCR had 60 Vbeta and 13 Jbeta primers. Some clones are missing from TCRdb's copy, which holds only in-frame ones; the method was immunoSEQ multiplex PCR. Here the sample spans about 130,000 clones, 82% being singletons. From germline, CDR1 is PRHDT and CDR2 FYEKMQ (reference sequence). This CDR3 has 16 amino acids. V dropped 5 bases and J dropped 0 bases, with 14 bases sitting between them. This chain links TRBV13 with TRBJ1-3, with D perhaps matching TRBD1 (5 bases). The source of this sequence is a boy aged 2-9 years in good health and CMV-seronegative. Source material: PBMCs. The CDR3 DNA reads TGTGCCAGCAGCCCTTCGGACAACCACTCTGGAAACACCATATATTTT. Translation gives CASSPSDNHSGNTIYF.